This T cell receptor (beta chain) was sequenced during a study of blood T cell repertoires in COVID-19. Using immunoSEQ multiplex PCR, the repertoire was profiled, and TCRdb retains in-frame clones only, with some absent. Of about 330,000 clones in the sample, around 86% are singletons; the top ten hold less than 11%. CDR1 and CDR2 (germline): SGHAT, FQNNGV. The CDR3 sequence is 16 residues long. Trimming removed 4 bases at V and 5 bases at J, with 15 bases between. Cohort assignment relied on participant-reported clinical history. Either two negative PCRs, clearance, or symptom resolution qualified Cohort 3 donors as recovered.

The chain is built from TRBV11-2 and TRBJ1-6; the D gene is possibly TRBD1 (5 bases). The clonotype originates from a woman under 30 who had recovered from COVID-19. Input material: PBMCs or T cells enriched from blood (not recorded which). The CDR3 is CASSSLRAGNNSPLHF. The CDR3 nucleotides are TGTGCCAGCAGCTCGCTAAGGGCAGGGAATAATTCACCCCTCCACTTT.